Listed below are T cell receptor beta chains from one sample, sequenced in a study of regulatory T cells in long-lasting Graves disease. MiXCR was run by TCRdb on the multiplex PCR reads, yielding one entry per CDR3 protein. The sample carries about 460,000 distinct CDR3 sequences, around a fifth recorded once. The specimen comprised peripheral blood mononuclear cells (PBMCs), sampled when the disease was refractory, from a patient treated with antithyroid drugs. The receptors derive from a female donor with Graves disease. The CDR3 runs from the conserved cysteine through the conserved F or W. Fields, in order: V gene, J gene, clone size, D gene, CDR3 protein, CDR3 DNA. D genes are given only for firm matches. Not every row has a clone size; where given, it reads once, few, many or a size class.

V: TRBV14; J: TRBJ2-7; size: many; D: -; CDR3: CASSQVGYEQYF; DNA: TGTGCCAGCAGCCAAGTGGGATACGAGCAGTACTTC
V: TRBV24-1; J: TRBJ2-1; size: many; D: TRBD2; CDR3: CATSGGGRARNEQFF; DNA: TGTGCCACCAGTGGTGGCGGGAGGGCCAGGAATGAGCAGTTCTTC
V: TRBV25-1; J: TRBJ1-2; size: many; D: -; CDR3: CASSELGEGANYGYTF; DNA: TGTGCCAGCAGTGAACTTGGAGAGGGGGCTAACTATGGCTACACCTTC
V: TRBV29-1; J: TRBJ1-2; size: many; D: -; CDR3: CSVEDRTDYGYTF; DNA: TGCAGCGTTGAAGATAGGACGGATTATGGCTACACCTTC
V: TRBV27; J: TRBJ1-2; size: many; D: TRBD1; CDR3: CASRGQGIDYGYTF; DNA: TGTGCCAGCAGAGGACAGGGGATTGACTATGGCTACACCTTC
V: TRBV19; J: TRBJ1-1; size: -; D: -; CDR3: CASNGQGNTEAFF; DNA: TGTGCCAGTAATGGCCAGGGCAACACTGAAGCTTTCTTT
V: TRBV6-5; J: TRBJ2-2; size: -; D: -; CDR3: CASSYPVEGGWELFF; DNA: TGTGCCAGCAGTTACCCTGTTGAGGGTGGCTGGGAGCTGTTTTTT
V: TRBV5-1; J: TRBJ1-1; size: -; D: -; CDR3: CASSLPGVEAFF; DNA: TGCGCCAGCAGCTTGCCGGGAGTTGAAGCTTTCTTT
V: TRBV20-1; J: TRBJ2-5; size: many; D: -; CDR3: CSSTGKVQETQYF; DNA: TGCAGTTCGACGGGGAAGGTACAGGAGACCCAGTACTTC
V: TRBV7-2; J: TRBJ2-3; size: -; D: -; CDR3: CASSLSVVDTQYF; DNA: TGTGCCAGCAGCTTATCCGTAGTAGATACGCAGTATTTT
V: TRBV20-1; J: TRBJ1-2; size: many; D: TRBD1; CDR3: CSASEGQGYGYTF; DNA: TGCAGTGCCTCCGAGGGACAGGGCTATGGCTACACCTTC
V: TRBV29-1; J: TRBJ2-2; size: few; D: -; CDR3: CSVVKNRDPISGELFF; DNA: TGCAGCGTTGTAAAGAATCGGGACCCGATCTCCGGGGAGCTGTTTTTT
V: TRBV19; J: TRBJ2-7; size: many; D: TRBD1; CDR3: CASSVTGGYEQYF; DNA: TGTGCCAGTAGTGTGACAGGGGGGTACGAGCAGTACTTC
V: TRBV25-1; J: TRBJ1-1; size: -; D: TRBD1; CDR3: CASSEPQQGGTNTEAFF; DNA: TGTGCCAGCAGTGAACCACAGCAAGGGGGCACGAACACTGAAGCTTTCTTT
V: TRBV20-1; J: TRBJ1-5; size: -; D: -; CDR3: CSATNTGYNQPQHF; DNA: TGCAGTGCTACAAATACAGGGTACAATCAGCCCCAGCATTTT
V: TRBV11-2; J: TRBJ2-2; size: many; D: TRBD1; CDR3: CASSSNRQGITGELFF; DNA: TGTGCCAGCAGCTCTAATAGACAGGGCATCACCGGGGAGCTGTTTTTT
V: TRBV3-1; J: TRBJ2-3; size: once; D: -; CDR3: CASSQVLVPGDTQYF; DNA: TGTGCCAGCAGCCAAGTGCTGGTCCCGGGGGATACGCAGTATTTT
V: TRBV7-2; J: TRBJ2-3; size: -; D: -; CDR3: CASSDADTQYF; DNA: TGTGCCAGCAGCGACGCAGATACGCAGTATTTT
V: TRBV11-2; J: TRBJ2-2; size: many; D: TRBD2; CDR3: CASSLESSGSRELFF; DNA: TGTGCCAGCAGCTTAGAATCTAGCGGGAGTCGGGAGCTGTTTTTT
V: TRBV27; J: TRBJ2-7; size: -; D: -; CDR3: CASSLSITYEQYF; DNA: TGTGCCAGCAGCTTAAGTATCACCTACGAGCAGTACTTC